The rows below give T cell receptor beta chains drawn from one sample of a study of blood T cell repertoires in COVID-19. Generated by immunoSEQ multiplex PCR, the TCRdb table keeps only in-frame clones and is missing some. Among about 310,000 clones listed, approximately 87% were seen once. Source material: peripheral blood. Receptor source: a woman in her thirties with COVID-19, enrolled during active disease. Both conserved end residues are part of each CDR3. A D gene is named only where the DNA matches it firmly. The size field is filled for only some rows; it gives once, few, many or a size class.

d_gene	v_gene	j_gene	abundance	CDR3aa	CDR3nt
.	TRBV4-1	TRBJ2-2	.	CASTKGNGGISGELFF	TGCGCCAGCACTAAGGGGAACGGAGGGATATCCGGGGAGCTGTTTTTT
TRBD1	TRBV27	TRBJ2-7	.	CASSGADRVYEQYF	TGTGCCAGCAGTGGAGCGGACAGGGTCTACGAGCAGTACTTC
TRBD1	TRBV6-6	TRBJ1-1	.	CASSLQGDMNTEAFF	TGTGCCAGCAGTCTACAGGGGGACATGAACACTGAAGCTTTCTTT
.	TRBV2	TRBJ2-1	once	CASSEDSYNEQFF	TGTGCCAGCAGTGAAGACAGTTACAATGAGCAGTTCTTC
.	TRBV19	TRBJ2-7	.	CASSHTGTYEQYF	TGTGCCAGTAGTCACACCGGGACCTACGAGCAGTACTTC
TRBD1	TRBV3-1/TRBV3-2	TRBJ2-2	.	CASSLHRGLGTGELFF	TGTGCCAGCAGCCTACACAGGGGGCTGGGCACCGGGGAGCTGTTTTTT
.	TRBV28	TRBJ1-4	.	CASSLQVRGEKLFF	TGTGCCAGCAGTCTCCAGGTCCGGGGTGAAAAACTGTTTTTT
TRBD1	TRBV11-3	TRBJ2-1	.	CASSFGQDSPSEQFF	TGTGCCAGCAGCTTCGGACAGGACTCTCCTAGTGAGCAGTTCTTC
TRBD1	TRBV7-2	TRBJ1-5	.	CASSLDRVNQPQHF	TGTGCCAGCAGCCTTGACAGGGTGAATCAGCCCCAGCATTTT
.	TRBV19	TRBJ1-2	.	CASSRGGSDYGYTF	TGTGCCAGTAGTAGGGGAGGGTCGGACTATGGCTACACCTTC
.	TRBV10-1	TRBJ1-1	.	CASSEMRNTEAFF	TGCGCCAGCAGTGAAATGAGGAATACTGAAGCTTTCTTT
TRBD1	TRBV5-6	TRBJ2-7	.	CASSWDRGREQYF	TGTGCCAGCAGCTGGGACAGGGGGCGCGAGCAGTACTTC
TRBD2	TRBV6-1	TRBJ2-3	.	CASSVQLAGVGTDTQYF	TGTGCCAGCAGTGTCCAACTAGCGGGAGTTGGGACAGATACGCAGTATTTT
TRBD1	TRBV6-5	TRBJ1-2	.	CASSHQGAQSYGYTF	TGTGCCAGCAGTCATCAGGGGGCCCAATCCTATGGCTACACCTTC
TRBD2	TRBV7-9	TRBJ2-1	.	CASSQSGRPNNEQFF	TGTGCCAGCAGCCAGAGCGGGAGGCCGAACAATGAGCAGTTCTTC
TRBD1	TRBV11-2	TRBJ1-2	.	CASSIGTGSSNYGYTF	TGTGCCAGCAGCATCGGGACAGGGAGTTCTAACTATGGCTACACCTTC
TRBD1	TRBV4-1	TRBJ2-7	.	CASSQSPGQGSYEQYF	TGCGCCAGCAGCCAATCACCGGGACAGGGCTCCTACGAGCAGTACTTC
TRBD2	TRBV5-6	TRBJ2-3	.	CASSLLGLAESRDTQYF	TGTGCCAGCAGCTTGCTGGGACTAGCGGAATCCCGAGATACGCAGTATTTT
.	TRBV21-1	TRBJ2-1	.	CAIRGSSYNEQFF	TGTGCCATTCGGGGAAGCTCCTACAATGAGCAGTTCTTC
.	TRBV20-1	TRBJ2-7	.	CSASRAAKGAEQYF	TGCAGTGCTAGTAGGGCAGCCAAAGGGGCCGAGCAGTACTTC
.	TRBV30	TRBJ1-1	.	CAWNVVRGGTEAFF	TGTGCCTGGAACGTAGTCAGAGGGGGCACTGAAGCTTTCTTT
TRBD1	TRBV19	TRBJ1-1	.	CASNPQGANSEAFF	TGTGCCAGTAACCCCCAGGGGGCCAACTCTGAAGCTTTCTTT
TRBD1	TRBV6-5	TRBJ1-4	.	CASRDDRGSEKLFF	TGTGCCAGCAGGGACGACAGGGGGAGTGAAAAACTGTTTTTT
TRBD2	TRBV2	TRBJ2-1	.	CASSWTSGSADEQFF	TGTGCCAGCAGTTGGACTAGCGGGAGTGCCGATGAGCAGTTCTTC
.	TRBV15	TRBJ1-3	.	CATSDNLSGNTIYF	TGTGCCACCAGCGACAACCTTTCAGGAAACACCATATATTTT
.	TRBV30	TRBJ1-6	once	CAWSATGLYNSPLHF	TGTGCCTGGAGCGCTACAGGATTATATAATTCACCCCTCCACTTT
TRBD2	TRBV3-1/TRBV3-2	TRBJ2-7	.	CASSQARELSEQYF	TGTGCCAGCAGCCAAGCGCGGGAGCTGTCGGAGCAGTACTTC
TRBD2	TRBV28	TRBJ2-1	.	CASSLGGSAYNEQFF	TGTGCCAGCAGTTTGGGCGGGAGTGCCTACAATGAGCAGTTCTTC
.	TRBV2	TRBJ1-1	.	CASSERGMNTEAFF	TGTGCCAGCAGTGAGAGGGGGATGAACACTGAAGCTTTCTTT
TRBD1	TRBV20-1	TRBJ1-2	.	CSASTGGGYTF	TGCAGTGCTAGTACAGGGGGTGGCTACACCTTC
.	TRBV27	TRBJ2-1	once	CASSLWSSYNEQFF	TGTGCCAGCAGTTTATGGAGCTCCTACAATGAGCAGTTCTTC
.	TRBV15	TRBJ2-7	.	CATSRDRASSYEQYF	TGTGCCACCAGCAGAGACAGGGCATCGTCCTACGAGCAGTACTTC
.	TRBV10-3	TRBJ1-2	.	CAISYRDYGYTF	TGTGCCATCAGTTACAGGGACTATGGCTACACCTTC
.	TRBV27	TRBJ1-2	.	CASSSVGTPPYTF	TGTGCCAGCAGTTCGGTCGGGACTCCCCCCTACACCTTC
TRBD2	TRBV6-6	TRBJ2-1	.	CAIAGGPSYNEQFF	TGTGCCATCGCGGGAGGGCCTTCCTACAATGAGCAGTTCTTC
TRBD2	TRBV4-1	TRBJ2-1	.	CASSLTLAGYYNEQFF	TGCGCCAGCAGCCTCACCCTAGCGGGGTACTACAATGAGCAGTTCTTC
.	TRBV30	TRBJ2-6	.	CALDYSGANVLTF	TGTGCCTTAGACTACTCTGGGGCCAACGTCCTGACTTTC
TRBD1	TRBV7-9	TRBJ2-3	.	CASSLRTGSTDTQYF	TGTGCCAGCAGCCTCAGGACAGGGAGCACAGATACGCAGTATTTT
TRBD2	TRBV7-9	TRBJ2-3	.	CASSLVRGRGDTQYF	TGTGCCAGCAGCTTAGTACGGGGGAGGGGAGATACGCAGTATTTT
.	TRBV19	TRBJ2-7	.	CASSLYDYYEQYF	TGTGCCAGTAGTCTCTACGACTACTACGAGCAGTACTTC
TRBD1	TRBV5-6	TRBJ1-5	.	CASSLGQAYNQPQHF	TGTGCCAGCAGCCTAGGACAGGCTTACAATCAGCCCCAGCATTTT
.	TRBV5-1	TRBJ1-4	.	CASSLQWGEGEKLFF	TGCGCCAGCAGCTTGCAATGGGGGGAAGGTGAAAAACTGTTTTTT
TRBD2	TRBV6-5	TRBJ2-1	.	CASKLTSPINEQFF	TGTGCCAGCAAGTTGACTAGCCCCATCAATGAGCAGTTCTTC
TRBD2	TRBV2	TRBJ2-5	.	CASRVASGSTETQYF	TGTGCCAGTAGGGTGGCTAGCGGGAGTACTGAGACCCAGTACTTC